This T cell receptor beta chain stems from a study of cytomegalovirus exposure and HLA in healthy donors. Comment on this clone: Its specificity is not known.

The donors comprised healthy bone marrow donors. Germline V gene lookup returns CDR1 LGHNA and CDR2 YSLEER. This CDR3 spans 14 amino acids. The trim removed 4 bases at V and 10 bases at J, leaving 8 bases unmatched. Study outcomes and limitations: Generally TCR sequences proved uncommon, though certain public TCRs appeared in numerous donors. A later examination showed that TCR association rates differed by HLA locus, with DRB1 most and HLA-C fewest.

With 60 Vbeta and 13 Jbeta primers, the PCR was carried out. Original methodology: Later, an analysis found around 80 million unique TCR beta chains, and around 12 million of these were shared. The repertoire was sequenced with immunoSEQ multiplex PCR; TCRdb's copy has only in-frame clones and lacks some. Clone size and V and J calls were adopted from that table, with D and trimming inferred from the DNA. The sample holds 150,000 to 250,000 clones, 60% to 85% seen once. The origin of this receptor is a girl aged 5-17 years in good health and CMV-seropositive. The rearrangement links TRBV4-3 to TRBJ2-1, with TRBD1 matching over 9 bases. The sequencing input was PBMCs. The CDR3 is CASSREDRGGEQFF. Here the CDR3 DNA reads TGCGCCAGCAGCCGAGAAGACAGGGGGGGAGAGCAGTTCTTC.